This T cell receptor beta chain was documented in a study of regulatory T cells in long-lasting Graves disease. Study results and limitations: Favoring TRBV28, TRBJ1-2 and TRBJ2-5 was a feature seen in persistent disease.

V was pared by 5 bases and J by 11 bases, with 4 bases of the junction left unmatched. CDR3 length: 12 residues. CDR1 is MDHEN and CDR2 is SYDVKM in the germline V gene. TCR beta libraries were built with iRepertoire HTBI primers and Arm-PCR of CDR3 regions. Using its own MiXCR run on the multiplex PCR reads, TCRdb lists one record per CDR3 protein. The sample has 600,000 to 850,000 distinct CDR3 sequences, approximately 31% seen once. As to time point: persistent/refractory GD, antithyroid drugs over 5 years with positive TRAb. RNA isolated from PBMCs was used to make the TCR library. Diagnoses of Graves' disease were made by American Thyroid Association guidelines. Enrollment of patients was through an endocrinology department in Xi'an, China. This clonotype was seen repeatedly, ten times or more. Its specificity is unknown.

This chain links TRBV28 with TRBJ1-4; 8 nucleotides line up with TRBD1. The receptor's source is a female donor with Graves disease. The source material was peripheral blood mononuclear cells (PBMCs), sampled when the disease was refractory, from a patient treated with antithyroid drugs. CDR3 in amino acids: CASSVDREKLFF. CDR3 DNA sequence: TGTGCCAGCAGTGTGGACAGGGAGAAACTGTTTTTT.